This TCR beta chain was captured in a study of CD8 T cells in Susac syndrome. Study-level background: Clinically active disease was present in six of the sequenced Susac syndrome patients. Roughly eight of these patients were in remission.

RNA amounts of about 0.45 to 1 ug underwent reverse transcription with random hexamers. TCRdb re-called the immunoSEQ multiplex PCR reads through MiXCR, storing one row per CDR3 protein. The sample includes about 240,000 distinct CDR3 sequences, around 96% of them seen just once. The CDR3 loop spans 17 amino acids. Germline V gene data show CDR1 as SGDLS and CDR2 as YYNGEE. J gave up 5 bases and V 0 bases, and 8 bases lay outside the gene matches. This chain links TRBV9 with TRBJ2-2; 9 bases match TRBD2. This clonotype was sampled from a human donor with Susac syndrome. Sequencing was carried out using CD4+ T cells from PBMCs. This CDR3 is CASSVEISGRLTGELFF. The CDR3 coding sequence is TGTGCCAGCAGCGTAGAAATTAGCGGGAGACTTACCGGGGAGCTGTTTTTT.